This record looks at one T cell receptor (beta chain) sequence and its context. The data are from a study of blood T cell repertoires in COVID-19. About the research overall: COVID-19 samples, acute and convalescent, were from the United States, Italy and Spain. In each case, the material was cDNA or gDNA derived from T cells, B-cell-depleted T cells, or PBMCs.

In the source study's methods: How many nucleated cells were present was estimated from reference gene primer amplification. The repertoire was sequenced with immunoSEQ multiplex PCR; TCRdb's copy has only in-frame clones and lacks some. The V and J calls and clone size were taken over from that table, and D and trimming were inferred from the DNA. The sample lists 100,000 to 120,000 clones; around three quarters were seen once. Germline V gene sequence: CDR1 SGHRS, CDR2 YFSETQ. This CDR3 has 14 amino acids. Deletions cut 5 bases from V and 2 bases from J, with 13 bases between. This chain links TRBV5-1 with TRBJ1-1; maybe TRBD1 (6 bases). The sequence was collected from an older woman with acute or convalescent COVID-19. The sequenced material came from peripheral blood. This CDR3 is CASSPAGGNTEAFF. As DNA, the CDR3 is TGCGCCAGCAGTCCCGCGGGGGGCAACACTGAAGCTTTCTTT.